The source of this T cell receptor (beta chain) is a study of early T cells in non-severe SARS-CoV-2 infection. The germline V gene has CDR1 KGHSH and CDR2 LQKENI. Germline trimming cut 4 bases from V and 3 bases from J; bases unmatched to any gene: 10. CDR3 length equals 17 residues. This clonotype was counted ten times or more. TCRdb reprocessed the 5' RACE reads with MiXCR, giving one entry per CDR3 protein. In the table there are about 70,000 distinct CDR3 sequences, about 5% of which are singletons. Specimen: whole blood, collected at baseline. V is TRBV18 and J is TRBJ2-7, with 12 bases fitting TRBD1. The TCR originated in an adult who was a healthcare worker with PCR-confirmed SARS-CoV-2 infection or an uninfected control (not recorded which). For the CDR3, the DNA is TGTGCCAGCTCACGCGTTCCGGGACAGGGGGCGAACTACGAGCAGTACTTC. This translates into CASSRVPGQGANYEQYF.